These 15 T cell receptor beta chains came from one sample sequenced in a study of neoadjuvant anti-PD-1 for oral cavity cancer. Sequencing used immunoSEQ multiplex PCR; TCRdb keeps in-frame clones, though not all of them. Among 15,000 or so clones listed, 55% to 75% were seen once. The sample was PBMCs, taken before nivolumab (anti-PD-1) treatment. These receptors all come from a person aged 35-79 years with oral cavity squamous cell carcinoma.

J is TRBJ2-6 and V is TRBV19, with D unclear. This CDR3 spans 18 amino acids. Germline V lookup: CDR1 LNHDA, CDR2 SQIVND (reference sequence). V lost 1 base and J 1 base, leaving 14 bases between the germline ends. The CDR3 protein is CASSIGLFDESGANVLTF. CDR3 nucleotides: TGTGCCAGTAGTATAGGGCTGTTCGATGAGTCTGGGGCCAACGTCCTGACTTTC.

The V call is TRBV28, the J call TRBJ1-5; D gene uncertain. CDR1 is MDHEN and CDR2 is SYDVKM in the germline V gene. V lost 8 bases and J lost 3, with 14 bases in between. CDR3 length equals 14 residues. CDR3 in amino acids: CASDRSSINQPQHF. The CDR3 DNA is TGTGCCAGCGACCGCAGTAGCATCAATCAGCCCCAGCATTTT.

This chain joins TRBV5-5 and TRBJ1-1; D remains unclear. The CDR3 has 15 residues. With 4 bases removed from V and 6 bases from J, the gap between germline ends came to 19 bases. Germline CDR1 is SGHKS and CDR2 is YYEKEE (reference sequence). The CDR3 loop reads CASSPWAGINAEAFF. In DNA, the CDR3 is TGTGCCAGCAGCCCGTGGGCGGGGATAAACGCTGAAGCTTTCTTT.

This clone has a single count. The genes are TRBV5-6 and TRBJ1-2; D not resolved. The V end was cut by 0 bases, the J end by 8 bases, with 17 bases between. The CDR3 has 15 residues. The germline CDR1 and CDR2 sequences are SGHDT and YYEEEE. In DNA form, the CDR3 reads TGTGCCAGCAGCTTGGAACCTCGAACCGCCCGCGGCTACACCTTC. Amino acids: CASSLEPRTARGYTF. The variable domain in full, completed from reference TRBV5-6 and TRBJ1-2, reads DAGVTQSPTHLIKTRGQQVTLRCSPKSGHDTVSWYQQALGQGPQFIFQYYEEEERQRGNFPDRFSGHQFPNYSSELNVNALLLGDSALYLCASSLEPRTARGYTFGSGTRLTVV.

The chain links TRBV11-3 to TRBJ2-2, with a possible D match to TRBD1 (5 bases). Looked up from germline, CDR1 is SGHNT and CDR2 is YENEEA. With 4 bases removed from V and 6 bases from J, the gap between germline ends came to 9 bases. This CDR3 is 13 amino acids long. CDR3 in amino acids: CASSSRDPGELFF. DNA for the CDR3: TGTGCCAGCAGCTCCAGGGATCCCGGGGAGCTGTTTTTT.

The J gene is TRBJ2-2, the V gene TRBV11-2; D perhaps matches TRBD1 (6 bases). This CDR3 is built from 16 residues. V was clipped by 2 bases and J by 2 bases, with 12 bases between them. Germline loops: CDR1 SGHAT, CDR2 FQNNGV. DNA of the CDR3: TGTGCCAGCAGCTTATACCTGGACAGAAACACCGGGGAGCTGTTTTTT. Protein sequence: CASSLYLDRNTGELFF.

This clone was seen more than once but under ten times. The CDR3 DNA is TGTGCCAGCAGCCCGTCCCTGGGTGGCGGGGAGACCCAGTACTTC. Translating it yields CASSPSLGGGETQYF. The chain links TRBV7-9 to TRBJ2-5, with a weak D call TRBD2 (5 bases). The CDR3 consists of 15 residues. Between the trimmed V and J ends, which lost 5 bases and 5 bases, there was a span of 18 bases. CDR1 and CDR2 from the germline V gene are SEHNR and FQNEAQ (reference sequence). The full variable domain, completed using reference TRBV7-9 and TRBJ2-5, is DTGVSQNPRHKITKRGQNVTFRCDPISEHNRLYWYRQTLGQGPEFLTYFQNEAQLEKSRLLSDRFSAERPKGSFSTLEIQRTEQGDSAMYLCASSPSLGGGETQYFGPGTRLLVL.

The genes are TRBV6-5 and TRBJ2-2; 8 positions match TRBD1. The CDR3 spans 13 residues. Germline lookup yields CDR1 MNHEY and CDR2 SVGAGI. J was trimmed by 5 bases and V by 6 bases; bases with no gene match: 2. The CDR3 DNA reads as TGTGCCAGCAGCAGACAGGGGACCGGGGAGCTGTTTTTT. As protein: CASSRQGTGELFF.

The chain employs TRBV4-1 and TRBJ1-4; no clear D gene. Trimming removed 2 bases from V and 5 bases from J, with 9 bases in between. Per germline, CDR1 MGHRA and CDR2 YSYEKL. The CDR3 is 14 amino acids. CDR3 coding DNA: TGCGCCAGCAGCCAATTCCAAAGAAATGAAAAACTGTTTTTT. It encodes CASSQFQRNEKLFF.

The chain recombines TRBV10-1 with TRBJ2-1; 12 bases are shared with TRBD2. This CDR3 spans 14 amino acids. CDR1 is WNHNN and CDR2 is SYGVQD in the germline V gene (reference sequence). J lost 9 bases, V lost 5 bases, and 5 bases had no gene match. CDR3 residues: CASSRTSGVGEQFF. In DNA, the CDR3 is TGCGCCAGCAGTAGGACTAGCGGGGTGGGTGAGCAGTTCTTC.

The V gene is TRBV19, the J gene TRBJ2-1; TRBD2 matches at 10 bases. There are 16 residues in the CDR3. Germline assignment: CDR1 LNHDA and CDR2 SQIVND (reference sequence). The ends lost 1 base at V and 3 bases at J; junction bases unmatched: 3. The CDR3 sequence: CASSIVGLAVYNEQFF. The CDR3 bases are TGTGCCAGTAGTATAGTTGGACTAGCGGTCTACAATGAGCAGTTCTTC.

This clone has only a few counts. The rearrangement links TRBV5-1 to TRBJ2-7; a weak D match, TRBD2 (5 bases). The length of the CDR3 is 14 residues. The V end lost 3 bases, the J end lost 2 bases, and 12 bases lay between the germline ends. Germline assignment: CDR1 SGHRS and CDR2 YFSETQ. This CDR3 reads CASSSGLEPYEQYF. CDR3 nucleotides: TGCGCCAGCAGCTCAGGACTCGAACCCTACGAGCAGTACTTC.

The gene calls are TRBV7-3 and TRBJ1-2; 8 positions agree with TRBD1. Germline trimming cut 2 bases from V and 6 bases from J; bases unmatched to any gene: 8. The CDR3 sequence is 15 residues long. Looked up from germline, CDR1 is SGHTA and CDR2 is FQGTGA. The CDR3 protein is CASSLELRTGNGYTF. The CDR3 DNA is TGTGCCAGCAGCTTAGAATTGCGGACAGGGAATGGCTACACCTTC.

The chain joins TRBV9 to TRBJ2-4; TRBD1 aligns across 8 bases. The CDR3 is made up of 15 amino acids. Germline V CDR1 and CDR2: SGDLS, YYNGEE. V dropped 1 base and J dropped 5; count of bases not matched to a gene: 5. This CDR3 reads CASSVLGQGQNIQYF. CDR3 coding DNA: TGTGCCAGCAGCGTACTCGGACAGGGCCAAAACATTCAGTACTTC.

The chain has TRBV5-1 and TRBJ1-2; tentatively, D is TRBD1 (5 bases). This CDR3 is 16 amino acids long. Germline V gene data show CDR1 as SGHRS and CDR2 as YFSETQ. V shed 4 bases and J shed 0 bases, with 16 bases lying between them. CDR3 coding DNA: TGCGCCAGCAGCCTTACCACCCGACAGTCTAACTATGGCTACACCTTC. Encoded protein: CASSLTTRQSNYGYTF.